Sequencing of this T cell receptor (beta chain) was carried out in a study of T cell changes during pregnancy in multiple sclerosis. Some clones are missing from TCRdb's copy, which holds only in-frame ones; the method was immunoSEQ multiplex PCR. Of some 44,000 clones in the sample, approximately 92% were seen once. The clonotype originates from a female donor with multiple sclerosis, enrolled in a pregnancy study. The specimen comprised CD4+ T cells from peripheral blood mononuclear cells, sampled before pregnancy.

The CDR3 DNA is TGTGCCAGCAGTTACTTAGGGGCTCCTAATGAAAAACTGTTTTTT. It yields the protein CASSYLGAPNEKLFF. V usage is TRBV6-5 and J usage is TRBJ1-4; possibly TRBD1 for D (5 bases). The CDR3 has 15 residues. Trimming left V 1 base short and J 3 bases short, with 9 bases between. The germline V gene has CDR1 MNHEY and CDR2 SVGAGI.